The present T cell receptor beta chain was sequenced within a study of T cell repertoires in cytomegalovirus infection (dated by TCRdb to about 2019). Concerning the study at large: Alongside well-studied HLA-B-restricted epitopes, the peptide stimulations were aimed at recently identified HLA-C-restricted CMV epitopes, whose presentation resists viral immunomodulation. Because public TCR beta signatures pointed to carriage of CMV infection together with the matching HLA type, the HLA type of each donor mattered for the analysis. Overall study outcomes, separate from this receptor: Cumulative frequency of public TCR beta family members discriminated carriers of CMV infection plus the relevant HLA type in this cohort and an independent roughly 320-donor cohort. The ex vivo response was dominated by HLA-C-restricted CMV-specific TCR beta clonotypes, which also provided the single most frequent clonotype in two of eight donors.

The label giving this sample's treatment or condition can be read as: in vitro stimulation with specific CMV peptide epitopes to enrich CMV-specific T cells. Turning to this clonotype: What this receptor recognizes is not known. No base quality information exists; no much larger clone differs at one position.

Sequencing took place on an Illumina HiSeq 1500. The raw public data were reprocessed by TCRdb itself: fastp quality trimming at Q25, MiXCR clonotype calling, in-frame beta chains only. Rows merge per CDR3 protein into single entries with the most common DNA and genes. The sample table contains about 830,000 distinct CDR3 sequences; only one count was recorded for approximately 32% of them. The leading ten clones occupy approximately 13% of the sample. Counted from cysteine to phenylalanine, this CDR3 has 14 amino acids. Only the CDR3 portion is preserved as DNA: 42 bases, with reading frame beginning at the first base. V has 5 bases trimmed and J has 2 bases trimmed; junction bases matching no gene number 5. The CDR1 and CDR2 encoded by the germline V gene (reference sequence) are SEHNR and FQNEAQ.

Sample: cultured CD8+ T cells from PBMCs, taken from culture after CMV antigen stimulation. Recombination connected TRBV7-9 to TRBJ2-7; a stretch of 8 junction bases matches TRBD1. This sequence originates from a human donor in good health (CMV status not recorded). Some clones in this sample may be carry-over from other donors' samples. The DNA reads TGTGCCAGCAGCCCCCTGACAGGGGCCTACGAGCAGTACTTC. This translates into CASSPLTGAYEQYF.